This T cell receptor (beta chain) originates from a study of control samples from healthy donors and cancer patients. Generated by immunoSEQ multiplex PCR, the TCRdb table keeps only in-frame clones and is missing some. The sample includes under 200,000 clones, just over 90% seen only once; the top ten take about 4%. V was cut by 2 bases and J by 8 bases, with 18 bases left in between. The CDR3 sequence is 16 residues long. CDR1 and CDR2 from the germline V gene are MNHNS and SASEGT. Material: blood. This sequence originates from a woman aged 60-75 years in good health. This chain uses TRBV6-1 with TRBJ1-4, with D possibly matching TRBD1 (6 bases). The CDR3 sequence is CASSETTGGASEKLFF. CDR3 nucleotide sequence: TGTGCCAGCAGTGAAACGACGGGGGGGGCGAGCGAAAAACTGTTTTTT.